This TCR beta chain comes out of a study of CD8 T cells in Susac syndrome. CD8+ and CD4+ T cells from blood underwent TCR beta sequencing, which was carried out in a high-throughput format. The controls, all healthy donors, were matched for age and sex. Isolation of CD8+ and CD4+ T cells was performed negatively, whereas enrichment of TEMRA cells was done by FACS. This clonotype appeared a single time. The CDR3 contains 13 residues. Trimming left V 7 bases short and J 4 bases short, with 11 bases between. Germline values: CDR1 SNHLY, CDR2 FYNNEI. An input of about 0.5 to 1 ug of RNA was subjected to reverse transcription using random hexamers. From the immunoSEQ multiplex PCR reads, TCRdb called clonotypes with MiXCR, one entry per CDR3 protein. This sample carries under 150,000 distinct CDR3 sequences, 94% of them seen once, and the ten largest clones take about 0.26%.

This sequence originates from a human donor in good health. V and J are TRBV2 and TRBJ2-1; D perhaps matches TRBD1 (5 bases). Sequenced input: CD8+ T cells from PBMCs. DNA for the CDR3: TGTGCCAGCACTTTGGACACGTACAATGAGCAGTTCTTC. This codes for CASTLDTYNEQFF. Full variable domain (missing parts from reference TRBV2 and TRBJ2-1): EPEVTQTPSHQVTQMGQEVILRCVPISNHLYFYWYRQILGQKVEFLVSFYNNEISEKSEIFDDQFSVERPDGSNFTLKIRSTKLEDSAMYFCASTLDTYNEQFFGPGTRLTVL.